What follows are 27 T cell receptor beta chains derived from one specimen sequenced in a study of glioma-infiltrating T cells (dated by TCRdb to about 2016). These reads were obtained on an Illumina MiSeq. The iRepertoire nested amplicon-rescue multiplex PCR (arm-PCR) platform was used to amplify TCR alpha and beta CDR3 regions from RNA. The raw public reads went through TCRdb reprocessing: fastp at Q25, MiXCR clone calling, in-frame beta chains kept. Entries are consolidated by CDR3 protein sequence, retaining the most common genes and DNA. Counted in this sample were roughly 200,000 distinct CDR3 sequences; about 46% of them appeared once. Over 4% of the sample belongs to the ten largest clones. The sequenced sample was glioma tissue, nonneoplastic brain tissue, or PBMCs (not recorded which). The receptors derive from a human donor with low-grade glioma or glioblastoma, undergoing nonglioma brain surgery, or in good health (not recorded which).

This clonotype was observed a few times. CDR3 coding DNA: TGTGCCAGTAGTATTATCGGCGTGGATGGGACCCAGTACTTC. Translated: CASSIIGVDGTQYF. The rearrangement joins TRBV19 to TRBJ2-5; no definite D call. The CDR3 is made up of 14 amino acids. The germline V gene encodes CDR1 LNHDA and CDR2 SQIVND (reference sequence). V was pared by 3 bases and J by 7 bases, with 15 bases between.

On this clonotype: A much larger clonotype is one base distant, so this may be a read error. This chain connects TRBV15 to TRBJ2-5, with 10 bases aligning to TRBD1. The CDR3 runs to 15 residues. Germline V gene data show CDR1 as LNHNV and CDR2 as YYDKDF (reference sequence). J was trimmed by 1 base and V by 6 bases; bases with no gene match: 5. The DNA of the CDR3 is TGTGCCACCAGAAGCCGGGACAGGGGCCAAGAGACCCAGTACTTC. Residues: CATRSRDRGQETQYF.

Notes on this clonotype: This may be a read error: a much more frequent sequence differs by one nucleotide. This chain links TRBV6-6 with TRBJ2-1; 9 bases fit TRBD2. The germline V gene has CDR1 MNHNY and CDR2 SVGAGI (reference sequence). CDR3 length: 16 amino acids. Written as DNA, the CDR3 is TGTGCCAGAAGTTACTCGGCTAGCGGGAAGGACAATGAGCAGTTCTTC. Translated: CARSYSASGKDNEQFF.

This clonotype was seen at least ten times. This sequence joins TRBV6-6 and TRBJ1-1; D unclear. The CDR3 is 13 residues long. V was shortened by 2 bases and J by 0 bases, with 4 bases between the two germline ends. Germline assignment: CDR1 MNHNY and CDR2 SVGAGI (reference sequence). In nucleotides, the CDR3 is TGTGCCAGCAGTTACGTAGTGAACACTGAAGCTTTCTTT. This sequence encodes CASSYVVNTEAFF.

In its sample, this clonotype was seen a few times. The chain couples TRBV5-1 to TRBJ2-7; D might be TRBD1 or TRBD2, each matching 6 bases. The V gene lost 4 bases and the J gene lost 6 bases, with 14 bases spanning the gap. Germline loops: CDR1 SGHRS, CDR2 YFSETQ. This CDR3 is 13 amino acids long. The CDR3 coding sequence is TGCGCCAGCAGCCCCCTGGGGGGCTTCGAGCAGTACTTC. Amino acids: CASSPLGGFEQYF.

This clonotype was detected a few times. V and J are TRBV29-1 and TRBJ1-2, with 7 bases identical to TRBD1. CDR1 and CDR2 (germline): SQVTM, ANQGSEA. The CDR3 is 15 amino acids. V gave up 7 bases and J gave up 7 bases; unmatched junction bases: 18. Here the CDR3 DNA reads TGCAGCGCCGAGTATTTAGGAGGGGGCGGCTCTGGCTACACCTTC. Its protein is CSAEYLGGGGSGYTF.

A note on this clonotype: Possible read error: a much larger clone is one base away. As DNA, the CDR3 is TGCAGTGCGCGAGGGTGGGGAGCCTATGGCTACACCTTC. Protein product: CSARGWGAYGYTF. This chain links TRBV20-1 with TRBJ1-2; D remains ambiguous. There are 13 residues in the CDR3. Trimming removed 6 bases from V and 4 bases from J, with 15 bases in between. CDR1 DFQATT and CDR2 SNEGSKA come from the germline V gene (reference sequence).

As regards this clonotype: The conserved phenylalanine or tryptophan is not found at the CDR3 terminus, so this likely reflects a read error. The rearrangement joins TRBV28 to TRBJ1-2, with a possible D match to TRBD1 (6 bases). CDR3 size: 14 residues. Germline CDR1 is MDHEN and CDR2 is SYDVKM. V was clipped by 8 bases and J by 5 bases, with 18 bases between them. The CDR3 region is CASERGGLPYGYTS. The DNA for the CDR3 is TGTGCCAGCGAACGAGGGGGGCTACCGTATGGCTACACCTCC.

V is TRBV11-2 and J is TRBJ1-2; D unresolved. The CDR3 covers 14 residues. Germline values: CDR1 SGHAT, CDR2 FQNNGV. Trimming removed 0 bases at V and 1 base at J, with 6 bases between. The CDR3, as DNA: TGTGCCAGCAGCTTAGATCATGATAACTATGGCTACACCTTC. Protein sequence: CASSLDHDNYGYTF.

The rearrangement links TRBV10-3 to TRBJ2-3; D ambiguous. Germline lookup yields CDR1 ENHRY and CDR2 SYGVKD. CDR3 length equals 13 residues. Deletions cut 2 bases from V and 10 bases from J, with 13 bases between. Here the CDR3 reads CAISEGDPWAQYF. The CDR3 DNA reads TGTGCCATCAGTGAGGGAGATCCTTGGGCGCAGTATTTT.

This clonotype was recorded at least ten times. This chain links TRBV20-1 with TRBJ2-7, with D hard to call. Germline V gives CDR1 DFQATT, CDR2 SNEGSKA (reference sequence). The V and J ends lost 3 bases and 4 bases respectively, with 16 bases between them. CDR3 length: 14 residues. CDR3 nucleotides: TGCAGTGCTAGTTCGTCAGGTGCAGATTACGAGCAGTACTTC. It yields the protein CSASSSGADYEQYF.

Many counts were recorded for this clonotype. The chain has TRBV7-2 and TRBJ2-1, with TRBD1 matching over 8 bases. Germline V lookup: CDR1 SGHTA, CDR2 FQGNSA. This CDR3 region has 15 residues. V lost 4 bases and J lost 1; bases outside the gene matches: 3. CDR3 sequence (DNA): TGTGCCAGCAGCTCCGACAGGGGATCCTACAATGAGCAGTTCTTC. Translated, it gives CASSSDRGSYNEQFF.

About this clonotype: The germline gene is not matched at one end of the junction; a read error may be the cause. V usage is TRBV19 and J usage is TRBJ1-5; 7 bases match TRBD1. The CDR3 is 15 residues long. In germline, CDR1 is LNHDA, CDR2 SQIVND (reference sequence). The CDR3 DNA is TGTGCCAGTAGTTCACGACAGGGTAGCGATCAGCCCCAGCATTTT. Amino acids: CASSSRQGSDQPQHF. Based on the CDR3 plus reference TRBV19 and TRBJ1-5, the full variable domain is DGGITQSPKYLFRKEGQNVTLSCEQNLNHDAMYWYRQDPGQGLRLIYYSQIVNDFQKGDIAEGYSVSREKKESFPLTVTSAQKNPTAFYLCASSSRQGSDQPQHFGDGTRLSIL.

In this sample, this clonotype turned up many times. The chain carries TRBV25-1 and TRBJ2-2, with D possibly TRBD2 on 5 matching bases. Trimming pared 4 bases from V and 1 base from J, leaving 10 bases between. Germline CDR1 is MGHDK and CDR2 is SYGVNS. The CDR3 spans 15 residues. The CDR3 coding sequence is TGTGCCAGCAGTGTCAGCGGAAAGAACACCGGGGAGCTGTTTTTT. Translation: CASSVSGKNTGELFF.

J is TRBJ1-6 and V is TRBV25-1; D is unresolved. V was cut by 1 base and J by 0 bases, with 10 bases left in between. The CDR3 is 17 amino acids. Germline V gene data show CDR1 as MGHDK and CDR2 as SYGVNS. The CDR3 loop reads CASSESGISSYNSPLHF. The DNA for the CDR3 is TGTGCCAGCAGTGAATCCGGGATTAGCTCCTATAATTCACCCCTCCACTTT.

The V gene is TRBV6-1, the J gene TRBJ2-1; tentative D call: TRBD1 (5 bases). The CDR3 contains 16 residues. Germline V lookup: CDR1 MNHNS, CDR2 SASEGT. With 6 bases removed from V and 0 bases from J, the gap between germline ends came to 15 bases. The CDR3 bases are TGTGCCAGCAGACCCGACAGTTCTAGCTCCTACAATGAGCAGTTCTTC. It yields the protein CASRPDSSSSYNEQFF.

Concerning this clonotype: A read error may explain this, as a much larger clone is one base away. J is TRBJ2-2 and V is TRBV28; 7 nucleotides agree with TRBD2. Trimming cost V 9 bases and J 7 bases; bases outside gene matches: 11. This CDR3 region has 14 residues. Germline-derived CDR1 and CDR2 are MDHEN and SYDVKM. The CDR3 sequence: CASFTRGGNGELFF. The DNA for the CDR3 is TGTGCCAGTTTTACCCGCGGGGGTAACGGGGAGCTGTTTTTT.

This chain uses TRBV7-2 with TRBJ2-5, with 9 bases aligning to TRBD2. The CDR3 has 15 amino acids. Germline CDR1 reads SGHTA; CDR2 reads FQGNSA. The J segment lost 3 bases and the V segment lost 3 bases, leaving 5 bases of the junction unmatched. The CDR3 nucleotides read TGTGCCAGCAGCTTTCTAGCGGGGCGCGAAGAGACCCAGTACTTC. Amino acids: CASSFLAGREETQYF. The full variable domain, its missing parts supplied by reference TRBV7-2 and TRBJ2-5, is GAGVSQSPSNKVTEKGKDVELRCDPISGHTALYWYRQSLGQGLEFLIYFQGNSAPDKSGLPSDRFSAERTGGSVSTLTIQRTQQEDSAVYLCASSFLAGREETQYFGPGTRLLVL.

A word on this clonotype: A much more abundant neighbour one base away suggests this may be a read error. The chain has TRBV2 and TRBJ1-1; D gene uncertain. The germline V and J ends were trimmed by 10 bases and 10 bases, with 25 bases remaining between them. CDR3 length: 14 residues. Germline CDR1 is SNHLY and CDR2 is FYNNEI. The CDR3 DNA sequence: TGTGCCACCAAAGGTGTCGAAGAACTACATGGAGCTTTCTTT. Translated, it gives CATKGVEELHGAFF.

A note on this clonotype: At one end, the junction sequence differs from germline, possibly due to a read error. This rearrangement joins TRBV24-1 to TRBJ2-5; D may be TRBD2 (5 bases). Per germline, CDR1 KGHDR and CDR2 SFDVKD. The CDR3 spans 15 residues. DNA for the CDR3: TGTGCCGCCAGTGCCGGACGGCCGGGGAAAGAGACCCAGTACTTC. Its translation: CAASAGRPGKETQYF.

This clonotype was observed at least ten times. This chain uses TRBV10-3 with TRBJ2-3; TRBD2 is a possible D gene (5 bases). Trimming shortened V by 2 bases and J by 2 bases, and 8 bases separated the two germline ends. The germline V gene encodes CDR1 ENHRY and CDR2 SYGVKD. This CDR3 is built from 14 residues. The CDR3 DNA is TGTGCCATCAGTGAGCCGGGGATCACAGATACGCAGTATTTT. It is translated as CAISEPGITDTQYF.

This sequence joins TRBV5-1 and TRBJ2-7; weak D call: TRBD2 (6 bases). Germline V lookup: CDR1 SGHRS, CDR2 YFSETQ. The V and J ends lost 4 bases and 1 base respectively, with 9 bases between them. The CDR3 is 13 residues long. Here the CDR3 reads CASSPGVSYEQYF. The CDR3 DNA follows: TGCGCCAGCAGCCCGGGGGTGTCCTACGAGCAGTACTTC. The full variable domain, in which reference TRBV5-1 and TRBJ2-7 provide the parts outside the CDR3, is KAGVTQTPRYLIKTRGQQVTLSCSPISGHRSVSWYQQTPGQGLQFLFEYFSETQRNKGNFPGRFSGRQFSNSRSEMNVSTLELGDSALYLCASSPGVSYEQYFGPGTRLTVT.

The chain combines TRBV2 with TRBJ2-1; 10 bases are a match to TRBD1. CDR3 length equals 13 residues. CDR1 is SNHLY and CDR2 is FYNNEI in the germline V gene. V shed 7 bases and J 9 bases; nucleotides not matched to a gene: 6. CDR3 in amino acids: CASKPGQGLEQFF. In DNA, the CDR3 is TGTGCCAGCAAACCGGGACAGGGGCTTGAGCAGTTCTTC.

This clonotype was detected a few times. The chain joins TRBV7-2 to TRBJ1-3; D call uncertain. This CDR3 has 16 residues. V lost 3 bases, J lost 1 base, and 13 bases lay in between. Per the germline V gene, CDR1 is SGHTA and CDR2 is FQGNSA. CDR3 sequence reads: CASSLSSSGSGNTIYF. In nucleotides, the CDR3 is TGTGCCAGCAGCTTGAGCTCCAGCGGATCTGGAAACACCATATATTTT.

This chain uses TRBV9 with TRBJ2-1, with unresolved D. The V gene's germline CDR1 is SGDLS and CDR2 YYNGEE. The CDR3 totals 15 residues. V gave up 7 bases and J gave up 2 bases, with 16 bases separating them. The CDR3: CASALIAVPYNEQFF. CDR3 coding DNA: TGTGCCAGCGCCCTCATAGCTGTACCCTACAATGAGCAGTTCTTC.

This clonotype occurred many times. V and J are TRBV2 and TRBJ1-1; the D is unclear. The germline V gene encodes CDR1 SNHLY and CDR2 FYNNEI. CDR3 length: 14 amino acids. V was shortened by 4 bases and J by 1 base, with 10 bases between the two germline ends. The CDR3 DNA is TGTGCCAGCAGTGTCTCCGGGCCGAACACTGAAGCTTTCTTT. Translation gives CASSVSGPNTEAFF.

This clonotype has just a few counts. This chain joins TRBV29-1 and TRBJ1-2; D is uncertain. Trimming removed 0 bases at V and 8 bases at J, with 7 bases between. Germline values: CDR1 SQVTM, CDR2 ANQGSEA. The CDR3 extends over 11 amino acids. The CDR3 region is CSVEEPSGYTF. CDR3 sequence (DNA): TGCAGCGTTGAAGAGCCATCGGGCTACACCTTC.